These 23 T cell receptor beta chains were sequenced from one sample in a study of CD8 T cells in ankylosing spondylitis (dated by TCRdb to about 2017). Libraries were constructed by 5' RACE. The run used an Illumina HiSeq 2500. The public reads were quality trimmed at Q25 with fastp and then assembled into clones with MiXCR by TCRdb, keeping productive beta chains. Here each entry gathers all rows of one CDR3 protein and keeps the most common genes and DNA. The sample includes about 750,000 distinct CDR3 sequences, with under 20% observed a single time. Clones ranked in the top ten supply around 19% of the sample. General study outcomes and caveats: A TCR beta motif made up of several highly homologous amino acid variants appeared to be characteristic of blood from ankylosing spondylitis patients.

These receptors are not linked to any known antigen. Material: blood, either unsorted or a sorted T cell fraction (not recorded which). These receptors all stem from a male donor with ankylosing spondylitis.

This clonotype was observed many times. V is TRBV7-2 and J is TRBJ1-6; D perhaps matches TRBD1 (5 bases). The V gene lost 2 bases and the J gene lost 10 bases, with 21 bases spanning the gap. Germline lookup yields CDR1 SGHTA and CDR2 FQGNSA. The CDR3 covers 17 residues. CDR3 nucleotides: TGTGCCAGCAGCTTATTGGCGGTAGCGGGGCTTTGGTCACCCCTCCACTTT. Translation gives CASSLLAVAGLWSPLHF.

A few counts support this clonotype. The rearrangement joins TRBV29-1 to TRBJ2-7, with TRBD1 matching 7 bases. This CDR3 comprises 15 residues. The germline gives CDR1 SQVTM, CDR2 ANQGSEA. V was pared by 4 bases and J by 0 bases, with 9 bases of the junction left unmatched. The CDR3 here is CSVAEVQGLSYEQYF. In DNA, the CDR3 is TGCAGCGTTGCCGAAGTACAGGGGCTCTCCTACGAGCAGTACTTC.

The V and J genes are TRBV5-1 and TRBJ2-2, with 8 bases lining up with TRBD1. The CDR3 is made up of 17 amino acids. Germline V gene sequence: CDR1 SGHRS, CDR2 YFSETQ. V gave up 0 bases and J gave up 3 bases; unmatched junction bases: 7. CDR3 sequence reads: CASSLGPQGVDTGELFF. The CDR3 DNA follows: TGCGCCAGCAGCTTGGGACCACAGGGGGTGGACACCGGGGAGCTGTTTTTT.

This clonotype has more than one count but fewer than ten. The rearrangement joins TRBV5-1 to TRBJ2-3, with 8 bases fitting TRBD2. Trimming cost V 0 bases and J 2 bases; bases outside gene matches: 5. The CDR3 extends over 16 amino acids. CDR1 SGHRS and CDR2 YFSETQ come from the germline V gene. In nucleotides, the CDR3 is TGCGCCAGCAGCTTGGGTCTTAGCGGGGACACAGATACGCAGTATTTT. This translates into CASSLGLSGDTDTQYF.

This sequence joins TRBV3-1 and TRBJ2-3, with 7 bases fitting TRBD2. Trimming cost V 5 bases and J 4 bases; bases outside gene matches: 12. CDR3 length: 16 amino acids. CDR1 and CDR2 (germline): LGHDT, YNNKEL (reference sequence). The CDR3 protein is CASSGVEYREADTQYF. CDR3 DNA sequence: TGTGCCAGCAGCGGGGTGGAGTACCGGGAGGCAGATACGCAGTATTTT.

The chain couples TRBV7-2 to TRBJ2-2; TRBD1 aligns across 10 bases. The CDR3 runs to 16 residues. Germline assignment: CDR1 SGHTA and CDR2 FQGNSA. V shed 5 bases, J shed 4 bases, and the junction held 7 bases outside the gene matches. CDR3: CASSAPGQGSTGELFF. The CDR3 bases are TGTGCCAGCAGCGCCCCGGGACAGGGGAGCACCGGGGAGCTGTTTTTT.

The J gene is TRBJ1-1, the V gene TRBV5-6; no firm D call. There are 11 residues in the CDR3. The germline V gene has CDR1 SGHDT and CDR2 YYEEEE. V dropped 2 bases and J dropped 6 bases, with 5 bases sitting between them. CDR3 DNA: TGTGCCAGCAGCTTTCAAGCTGAAGCTTTCTTT. The encoded protein is CASSFQAEAFF.

This clonotype occurred a few times. The rearrangement links TRBV11-1 to TRBJ2-1; 14 bases match TRBD2. The CDR3 is 14 amino acids. CDR1 and CDR2 from the germline V gene are SGHAT and FQDESV (reference sequence). With V trimmed by 5 bases and J by 8 bases, 2 bases remained unmatched. The DNA for the CDR3 is TGTGCCAGCAGCCCGGGACTAGCGGGAGATGAGCAGTTCTTC. Translating it yields CASSPGLAGDEQFF.

The rearrangement joins TRBV9 to TRBJ2-2; D call uncertain. V lost 0 bases and J 4 bases, leaving 7 bases between the germline ends. This CDR3 region has 14 residues. The germline V gene has CDR1 SGDLS and CDR2 YYNGEE. The CDR3 DNA sequence: TGTGCCAGCAGCGTAGGCCAGTCCACCGGGGAGCTGTTTTTT. It translates to CASSVGQSTGELFF.

In its sample, this clonotype was seen a few times. The V and J genes are TRBV7-9 and TRBJ2-2, with D possibly TRBD1 on 5 matching bases. The CDR3 has 15 residues. V lost 5 bases and J 0 bases, leaving 10 bases between the germline ends. CDR1 is SEHNR, CDR2 FQNEAQ, per germline (reference sequence). Here the CDR3 reads CASSTWTPNTGELFF. Written as DNA, the CDR3 is TGTGCCAGCAGCACCTGGACACCGAACACCGGGGAGCTGTTTTTT.

The V gene is TRBV7-2, the J gene TRBJ2-3; 9 bases align to TRBD2. V dropped 3 bases and J dropped 7; count of bases not matched to a gene: 11. The germline CDR1 and CDR2 sequences are SGHTA and FQGNSA. This CDR3 contains 16 residues. CDR3 amino acids: CASSFSRLAGTNTQYF. The CDR3 DNA follows: TGTGCCAGCAGCTTCTCTCGGCTAGCGGGGACCAATACGCAGTATTTT.

The chain uses TRBV4-2 and TRBJ1-1; D is perhaps TRBD1 (5 bases). CDR1 LGHNA and CDR2 YNFKEQ come from the germline V gene. Trimming took 0 bases from V and 4 from J, leaving 12 bases between them. This CDR3 has 15 residues. This CDR3 is CASSQDHGGLTEAFF. CDR3 nucleotide sequence: TGTGCCAGCAGCCAAGATCACGGGGGTCTCACTGAAGCTTTCTTT.

The J gene is TRBJ2-1, the V gene TRBV2; possible D gene TRBD2, 6 bases. Per the germline V gene, CDR1 is SNHLY and CDR2 is FYNNEI. V dropped 2 bases and J dropped 10 bases, with 12 bases sitting between them. The CDR3 is made up of 13 amino acids. The CDR3 protein is CASSEIAAGEQFF. CDR3 DNA sequence: TGTGCCAGCAGTGAAATAGCCGCGGGGGAGCAGTTCTTC.

This clonotype was recorded at least ten times. The chain recombines TRBV5-1 with TRBJ2-2, with a weak D call TRBD1 (6 bases). Germline values: CDR1 SGHRS, CDR2 YFSETQ. The CDR3 runs 18 residues. Trimming cost V 5 bases and J 2 bases, with 22 bases left between them. This chain's CDR3 is CASRPIITWTANTGELFF. CDR3 DNA sequence: TGCGCCAGCAGACCCATCATCACTTGGACAGCCAACACCGGGGAGCTGTTTTTT. The full variable domain, with the rest looked up from reference TRBV5-1 and TRBJ2-2, is KAGVTQTPRYLIKTRGQQVTLSCSPISGHRSVSWYQQTPGQGLQFLFEYFSETQRNKGNFPGRFSGRQFSNSRSEMNVSTLELGDSALYLCASRPIITWTANTGELFFGEGSRLTVL.

The chain is built from TRBV20-1 and TRBJ2-3, with TRBD1 identical over 10 bases. Germline-derived CDR1 and CDR2 are DFQATT and SNEGSKA (reference sequence). The CDR3 length is 16 residues. V gave up 5 bases and J gave up 4 bases; unmatched junction bases: 12. The DNA for the CDR3 is TGCAGTGCTCGACCCCTCGACAGGGGGCTCGCAGATACGCAGTATTTT. This translates into CSARPLDRGLADTQYF.

This clonotype was observed a handful of times. The gene calls are TRBV2 and TRBJ2-3, with TRBD2 identical over 8 bases. The CDR3 loop spans 15 amino acids. V trimming: 2 bases; J trimming: 2 bases; junction bases outside the gene matches: 3. CDR1 is SNHLY, CDR2 FYNNEI, per germline. The CDR3 DNA reads TGTGCCAGCAGTGAATCGGGGGGGGACACAGATACGCAGTATTTT. Amino acid sequence: CASSESGGDTDTQYF.

The V call is TRBV4-1, the J call TRBJ2-3; D gene ambiguous. Per germline, CDR1 MGHRA and CDR2 YSYEKL. This CDR3 is built from 14 residues. Trimming shortened V by 0 bases and J by 5 bases, and 9 bases separated the two germline ends. The CDR3 nucleotides read TGCGCCAGCAGCCAAGAAGGCCCGCGAGATACGCAGTATTTT. It encodes CASSQEGPRDTQYF.

DNA for the CDR3: TGCGCCAGCAGCCAACAACATAGGGAGAATGAAAAACTGTTTTTT. It encodes CASSQQHRENEKLFF. The gene calls are TRBV4-1 and TRBJ1-4; D uncertain. The germline V and J ends were trimmed by 2 bases and 5 bases, with 12 bases remaining between them. Germline-derived CDR1 and CDR2 are MGHRA and YSYEKL. The length of the CDR3 is 15 residues.

The gene calls are TRBV2 and TRBJ2-1; possible D gene TRBD1, 5 bases. The V and J ends lost 3 bases and 4 bases respectively, with 19 bases between them. CDR3 size: 17 residues. Germline V gene lookup returns CDR1 SNHLY and CDR2 FYNNEI. This CDR3 reads CASSDTSVGVSYNEQFF. In nucleotides, the CDR3 is TGTGCCAGCAGTGACACTTCGGTAGGGGTTTCGTACAATGAGCAGTTCTTC.

This clonotype was recorded a few times. The chain recombines TRBV5-6 with TRBJ2-5, with D perhaps given as TRBD1 or TRBD2 (5 bases each). V was trimmed by 2 bases and J by 3 bases, leaving 14 bases between them. There are 15 residues in the CDR3. Germline loops: CDR1 SGHDT, CDR2 YYEEEE. CDR3 sequence: CASSFGWDREETQYF. DNA of the CDR3: TGTGCCAGCAGCTTCGGTTGGGACCGTGAAGAGACCCAGTACTTC.

The chain joins TRBV12-3 or TRBV12-4 to TRBJ2-7, with D unresolved. V lost 2 bases and J lost 3, with 11 bases in between. The CDR3 is 14 amino acids. The CDR3: CASSLMGRGYEQYF. The CDR3 DNA is TGTGCCAGCAGTTTAATGGGTCGTGGCTACGAGCAGTACTTC.

The gene calls are TRBV4-1 and TRBJ2-1; the match to TRBD2 covers 14 bases. The germline V gene has CDR1 MGHRA and CDR2 YSYEKL. The CDR3 has 20 residues. With V trimmed by 2 bases and J by 2 bases, 11 bases remained unmatched. CDR3 nucleotide sequence: TGCGCCAGCAGCCAACGTGGGACTAGCGGGAGTCCTCTAACCTACAATGAGCAGTTCTTC. Its protein product is CASSQRGTSGSPLTYNEQFF.

This clonotype came up a few times. This rearrangement joins TRBV5-1 to TRBJ2-5; D is possibly TRBD1 or TRBD2 (5 bases each). The CDR3 covers 14 residues. In germline, CDR1 is SGHRS, CDR2 YFSETQ. Trimming removed 2 bases at V and 5 bases at J, with 13 bases between. The CDR3 reads CASSFDGTLETQYF. CDR3 coding DNA: TGCGCCAGCAGCTTTGACGGGACGCTGGAGACCCAGTACTTC.